A selection of T cell receptor beta chains follows, all from one sample in a study of cytomegalovirus exposure and HLA in healthy donors. Libraries were prepared by immunoSEQ multiplex PCR; TCRdb keeps only in-frame clonotypes and omits some of them. The sample holds 91,000 or so clones. Sequenced: PBMCs. These TCRs come from a woman aged 25 to 39 in good health and CMV-seronegative. Both conserved end residues are part of each CDR3. A D gene is named only where the DNA matches it firmly.

TRBV27	TRBJ1-2	.	TGTGCCAGCAGGTCGGACAGCCACTATGGCTACACCTTC	CASRSDSHYGYTF
TRBV6-1	TRBJ1-2	TRBD1	TGTGCCAGCACTCTGGACAGGGGGACCTATGGCTACACCTTC	CASTLDRGTYGYTF
TRBV7-9	TRBJ1-4	TRBD1	TGTGCCAGCAGCCTAGACCGACAGGGTGGTGAAAAACTGTTTTTT	CASSLDRQGGEKLFF
TRBV6-8	TRBJ1-5	.	TGTGCCAGCAGTTACTCTGACAGTCTGCAATCAGCCCCAGCATTT	CASSYSDSLQSAPAF
TRBV9	TRBJ2-7	.	TGTGCCAGCAGCCCCGACAGGTTGAGCTCCTACGAGCAGTACTTC	CASSPDRLSSYEQYF
TRBV25-1	TRBJ2-1	.	TGTGCCAGCAGCAAGGAGTTACTAGCCTACAATGAGCAGTTCTTC	CASSKELLAYNEQFF
TRBV12-5	TRBJ2-2	TRBD2	TGTGCTAGTGGCCGGGAGGACACCGGGGAGCTGTTTTTT	CASGREDTGELFF
TRBV6-1	TRBJ2-7	.	TGTGCCACCGGGGAGCCATCCTACGAGCAGTACTTC	CATGEPSYEQYF
TRBV12-5	TRBJ2-2	TRBD2	TGTGCTAGTGGATATCTAGCGGGGGATTGGACCGGGGAGCTGTTTTTT	CASGYLAGDWTGELFF
TRBV5-6	TRBJ2-3	.	TGTGCCAGCAGCTTCGTGGAGAGCACAGATACGCAGTATTTT	CASSFVESTDTQYF
TRBV13	TRBJ1-2	.	TGTGCCAGCAGCTTATGGGGCCGAAGATACTATGGCTACACCTTC	CASSLWGRRYYGYTF
TRBV7-9	TRBJ2-5	TRBD2	TGTGCCAGCAGCTTTGCGCGGGAGGGCCCAAAGACCCAGTACTTC	CASSFAREGPKTQYF
TRBV28	TRBJ2-1	TRBD1	TGTGCCAGCAGCCCTCGGGACAGGGGCAATGAGCAGTTCTTC	CASSPRDRGNEQFF
TRBV13	TRBJ1-2	.	TGTGCCAGCAGCCCACAGGCCTTATCGAGGAGCTACACCTTC	CASSPQALSRSYTF
TRBV2	TRBJ1-2	.	TGTGCCAGCAGCAGGACAGAAAACTATGGCTACACCTTC	CASSRTENYGYTF
TRBV30	TRBJ2-3	.	TGTGCCTGGAGTGGTACGGGGGACACAGATACGCAGTATTTT	CAWSGTGDTDTQYF
TRBV9	TRBJ2-3	.	TGTGCCAGCAGCGGGGGGAGGGATACGCAGTATTTT	CASSGGRDTQYF
TRBV28	TRBJ1-1	.	TGTGCCAGCAAGGTCGTGGGGCTGGCAGCTTTCTTT	CASKVVGLAAFF
TRBV5-6	TRBJ2-7	.	TGTGCCAGCAGCTCTTCGCGGGCCCCGGGCTACGAGCAGTACTTC	CASSSSRAPGYEQYF
TRBV2	TRBJ2-1	TRBD1	TGTGCCAGCAGGAAAACAGGGGCGAGCTCCTACAATGAGCAGTTCTTC	CASRKTGASSYNEQFF
TRBV6-5	TRBJ1-2	.	TGTGCCAGCAGTTACCAGGGAGGCAATGGCTACACCTTC	CASSYQGGNGYTF
TRBV2	TRBJ2-5	TRBD2	TGTGCCAGCAGTGATAGCGGGAGGGAGACCCAGTACTTC	CASSDSGRETQYF
TRBV15	TRBJ1-1	.	TGTGCCACCAGCAGAGGAGGCAGCTACACTGAAGCTTTCTTT	CATSRGGSYTEAFF
TRBV7-3	TRBJ2-3	TRBD2	TGTGCCAGCAGTCGAAGCGGGGTAGATACGCAGTATTTC	CASSRSGVDTQYF
TRBV5-4	TRBJ1-2	.	TGTGCCAGCAGCTTGGCCGGAGATTTCTATGGCTACACCTTC	CASSLAGDFYGYTF
TRBV5-1	TRBJ2-2	TRBD1	TGCGCCAGCAGCGTGGGACAGGCGGACACCGGGGAGCTGTTTTTT	CASSVGQADTGELFF
TRBV27	TRBJ2-7	.	TGTGCCAGCAGTTTAGTTTCTGTCGAGGGCAACGAGCAGTACTTC	CASSLVSVEGNEQYF